Listed below are T cell receptor beta chains from one sample, sequenced in a study of CD8 T cells in ankylosing spondylitis. TCRdb re-called the 5' RACE reads with MiXCR, one entry per CDR3 protein. The table records some 250,000 distinct CDR3 sequences, roughly a tenth of them present only once. The sequenced material came from blood, either unsorted or a sorted T cell fraction (not recorded which). The receptors come from a male donor with ankylosing spondylitis or in good health (not recorded which). The CDR3 runs from the conserved cysteine through the conserved F or W. The D gene is left open where the match is weak. Where a row states a size, it is once, few, many or the class of an expanded clone; other rows omit it.

CDR3nt,CDR3aa,d_gene,abundance,j_gene,v_gene
TGTGCCAGCAGTTTAAGCAGGGCTGAAAAACTGTTTTTT,CASSLSRAEKLFF,-,-,TRBJ1-4,TRBV12-3/TRBV12-4
TGTGCCAGCAGTTTAAGAATAGGGGACACCAACGTCCTGACTTTC,CASSLRIGDTNVLTF,-,many,TRBJ2-6,TRBV12-3/TRBV12-4
TGCGCCAGCAGCCAAGAGAGCAATAATCAGCCCCAGCATTTT,CASSQESNNQPQHF,-,many,TRBJ1-5,TRBV4-1
TGTGCCAGCAGCCCAACGGGGGTGCACACTGAAGCTTTCTTT,CASSPTGVHTEAFF,-,many,TRBJ1-1,TRBV9
TGTGCCAGCAGTTTACGAGGGACAGGGAGGACTGAAGCTTTCTTT,CASSLRGTGRTEAFF,TRBD1,-,TRBJ1-1,TRBV27
TGTGCCAGCAGTGATTGGGGACAGGGGTTTGAGACCCAGTACTTC,CASSDWGQGFETQYF,TRBD1,many,TRBJ2-5,TRBV6-1
TGTGCCAGCAGCTTGGGCAGAAATCAGCCCCAGCATTTT,CASSLGRNQPQHF,-,many,TRBJ1-5,TRBV5-5
TGTGCCAGCAGCTTAAGGGTGGAGACCCAGTACTTC,CASSLRVETQYF,-,few,TRBJ2-5,TRBV7-6
TGTGCCAGCAGCCAACCCAATCGCGCGGTCAGATACACTGAAGCTTTCTTT,CASSQPNRAVRYTEAFF,-,-,TRBJ1-1,TRBV14
TGTGCCAGCAGTGAATGGGGCTACGGTGGTGGCTACACCTTC,CASSEWGYGGGYTF,-,many,TRBJ1-2,TRBV25-1
TGCGCCAGCAGCTTAACGTTCAATCCCCAGGAGACCCAGTACTTC,CASSLTFNPQETQYF,-,many,TRBJ2-5,TRBV5-1
TGCAGTGCTAGGCCTACGTGGAGGGCAGATACGCAGTATTTT,CSARPTWRADTQYF,-,many,TRBJ2-3,TRBV20-1
TGCGCCAGCAGCTTAAAAACGGGGGGGCCGTGGACCGGGGAGCTGTTTTTT,CASSLKTGGPWTGELFF,TRBD2,many,TRBJ2-2,TRBV5-1
TGTGCCAGCAGCATGGAAAGTATCGGAAAACTGTTTTTT,CASSMESIGKLFF,-,many,TRBJ1-4,TRBV5-5
TGTGCCAGCAGCCAACCACAGGGGAATCAGCCCCAGCATTTT,CASSQPQGNQPQHF,TRBD1,few,TRBJ1-5,TRBV3-1
TGCAGCGTTGGCAATTACAATGCGCAGTTCTTC,CSVGNYNAQFF,-,-,TRBJ2-1,TRBV29-1
TGCAGTGCTAGCCGGGACTCCCGGGGGTATGAGCAGTTCTTC,CSASRDSRGYEQFF,-,many,TRBJ2-1,TRBV20-1
TGCGCCAGCAGCCAGCGGGGAAGCCGGAGCTCCTACAATGAGCAGTTCTTC,CASSQRGSRSSYNEQFF,TRBD2,few,TRBJ2-1,TRBV5-1
TGTGCCAGCACCCCTAGCGCCCGCGAGATGGAGCAGTTCTTC,CASTPSAREMEQFF,-,-,TRBJ2-1,TRBV27
TGTGCCAGCAGCTTAGATTCTTACACTGAAGCTTTCTTT,CASSLDSYTEAFF,-,many,TRBJ1-1,TRBV7-6
TGTGCCAGCTCACCGGGACAGGGGGGGCAGCCCCAGCATTTT,CASSPGQGGQPQHF,TRBD1,-,TRBJ1-5,TRBV18
TGTGCCAGCAGCCCCTGGACAGGGGGGACTGATGGCTACACCTTC,CASSPWTGGTDGYTF,TRBD1,-,TRBJ1-2,TRBV7-2
TGTGCCAGCAGTTACGTATACCCCCACCCTGAGCAGTTCTTC,CASSYVYPHPEQFF,-,few,TRBJ2-1,TRBV6-5
TGCAGTGCATCAAGACAGGGGGCCTCCTACGAGCAGTACTTC,CSASRQGASYEQYF,TRBD1,many,TRBJ2-7,TRBV20-1
TGTGCCAGCAGAACACTAGCGGGGCACCCTACGCAGTATTTT,CASRTLAGHPTQYF,TRBD2,many,TRBJ2-3,TRBV6-1
TGCGCCAGCAGCTTTAACGGGGGGGAGACCCAGTACTTC,CASSFNGGETQYF,TRBD2,-,TRBJ2-5,TRBV5-1
TGTGCCAGCAACGAACAGCGGACAGGGAACACCTACGAGCAGTACTTC,CASNEQRTGNTYEQYF,TRBD1,many,TRBJ2-7,TRBV6-1
TGCGCCAGCAGCTTGGCAAGGAGTGGGACCCAGTACTTC,CASSLARSGTQYF,-,many,TRBJ2-5,TRBV5-1
TGTGCCAGCAGGCCATCGCGTGTGGGGACCTATGGCTACACCTTC,CASRPSRVGTYGYTF,-,many,TRBJ1-2,TRBV12-3/TRBV12-4
TGTGCCAGCAGTGGCCACAGGGGGCGAGCTAGTCGTCTTACGCAGTATTTT,CASSGHRGRASRLTQYF,TRBD1,many,TRBJ2-3,TRBV27
TGTGCCAGCAGCCCTCTCCGACAGGGATCCTTTGGCTACACCTTC,CASSPLRQGSFGYTF,TRBD1,many,TRBJ1-2,TRBV12-3/TRBV12-4
TGCAGCATTCCTAGCGGGACAAGCACAGATACGCAGTATTTT,CSIPSGTSTDTQYF,TRBD2,many,TRBJ2-3,TRBV29-1
TGCGCCAGCAGCAACGACCCCCAGGGGGTTAACACTGAAGCTTTCTTT,CASSNDPQGVNTEAFF,TRBD1,many,TRBJ1-1,TRBV5-1
TGCGCCAGCAGCCAAGGGGGCGGGAATGAGCAGTTCTTC,CASSQGGGNEQFF,-,-,TRBJ2-1,TRBV4-3
TGCGCCAGCAGCTTGGTACAGGGCGACTATGGCTACACCTTC,CASSLVQGDYGYTF,-,many,TRBJ1-2,TRBV5-1
TGCAGCGGATACCGGACAGGGGGATGGGGGCAGTTCTTC,CSGYRTGGWGQFF,TRBD1,many,TRBJ2-1,TRBV29-1
TGTGCCAGCAGCTTAGCCCTGACGGCTAACTATGGCTACACCTTC,CASSLALTANYGYTF,-,many,TRBJ1-2,TRBV7-2
TGTGCCACCAGTGGCGGACCGAGCTACGAGCAGTACTTC,CATSGGPSYEQYF,-,-,TRBJ2-7,TRBV24-1
TGTGCCAGCAGCAAAGGTACTAGCGGGTCCGTAGATGAGCAGTTCTTC,CASSKGTSGSVDEQFF,TRBD2,many,TRBJ2-1,TRBV12-3/TRBV12-4
TGTGCCAGCAGCTTCGACGGACCCTACGAGCAGTACTTC,CASSFDGPYEQYF,-,few,TRBJ2-7,TRBV7-9
TGTGCCAGCAGCTTAGTCGGGGGACCGCAGTTCTTC,CASSLVGGPQFF,-,few,TRBJ2-1,TRBV7-9
TGTGCCAGCAGCTTAAGGACGGGACGGGGCACAGATACGCAGTATTTT,CASSLRTGRGTDTQYF,-,many,TRBJ2-3,TRBV7-8
TGTGCCAGCAACCAAGCCGGCTCCTACGAGCAGTACTTC,CASNQAGSYEQYF,-,-,TRBJ2-7,TRBV14
TGCGCCAGCAGCCTCTCTGGGGACTACACCTTC,CASSLSGDYTF,-,many,TRBJ1-2,TRBV5-1
TGCAGTAGAGTGTCCGGCCTCCACGGAGATACGCAGTATTTT,CSRVSGLHGDTQYF,-,many,TRBJ2-3,TRBV20-1
TGCGCCAGCAGCTTGGTTCAGGGGACCAAAAACATTCAGTACTTC,CASSLVQGTKNIQYF,-,many,TRBJ2-4,TRBV5-1
TGTGCCAGCAGTCCAACCCTTCGTTCCAATGAGCAGTTCTTC,CASSPTLRSNEQFF,-,-,TRBJ2-1,TRBV6-1
TGTGCCAGCAGTCCCTGGGAGGGAGGAGGGGAAAAACTGTTTTTT,CASSPWEGGGEKLFF,-,few,TRBJ1-4,TRBV12-3/TRBV12-4
TGTGCCAGCAGGGTTCAGATCAGCACAGATACGCAGTATTTT,CASRVQISTDTQYF,-,many,TRBJ2-3,TRBV2
TGTGCCAGCAATCAAAGGAGTGGGGGGGGTCCGTTGCCCCTCCACTTT,CASNQRSGGGPLPLHF,-,-,TRBJ1-6,TRBV3-1
TGTGCCAGCAGCCCCACCCTATACAATGAGCAGTTCTTC,CASSPTLYNEQFF,-,many,TRBJ2-1,TRBV11-2
TGTGCCAGCAGTTTTGTGGGATCCAGAGGAGCTTTCTTT,CASSFVGSRGAFF,-,many,TRBJ1-1,TRBV12-3/TRBV12-4
TGTGCCACCAGCAGCCCTTCCGACTCCAATGAGCAGTTCTTC,CATSSPSDSNEQFF,-,few,TRBJ2-1,TRBV15
TGTGCCAGCAGCTCAACTCACCGGGACACGGATACGCAGTATTTT,CASSSTHRDTDTQYF,-,-,TRBJ2-3,TRBV7-9
TGTGCCAGCAGGGTGCTAGCGGGGGGGTTTAGTGAGCAGTTCTTC,CASRVLAGGFSEQFF,TRBD2,many,TRBJ2-1,TRBV6-1
TGTGCCAGCAGCCGCAACAGGTTCCCCTACGAGCAGTACTTC,CASSRNRFPYEQYF,-,-,TRBJ2-7,TRBV7-2
TGTGCCAGTGGGGGTCGGACGGACATGAACACTGAAGCTTTCTTT,CASGGRTDMNTEAFF,-,few,TRBJ1-1,TRBV19
TGTGCCAGCAGTCCTCGATTAGCAACTAATGAAAAACTGTTTTTT,CASSPRLATNEKLFF,-,few,TRBJ1-4,TRBV27
TGCAGTGCTCCAGTACCGCTAGCGGGGGTTTACGAGCAGTACTTC,CSAPVPLAGVYEQYF,TRBD2,many,TRBJ2-7,TRBV20-1